Reported below is one T cell receptor (beta chain). Its specific antigen is unknown. No quality values exist for individual bases; no much larger clone is one base distant. TCRbeta CDR3 regions were amplified from genomic DNA by means of the immunoSEQ Assay, a bias-controlled multiplex PCR. Per the original workflow: Nucleated cell counts per sample were estimated from amplification of reference gene primers within the assay. To quantify the absolute abundance of each unique TCRbeta CDR3 rearrangement, sequence reads were collapsed and filtered. For each sample, productive Simpson clonality was calculated by taking the square root of Simpson's diversity index across productive rearrangements. The table comes from immuneACCESS by way of TCRdb, which keeps in-frame sequences with V and J called. Part of the clones is missing from these tables; in studies checked, under half for an unresolved V gene and the rest for unknown reasons. V and J calls and clone size are copied from that table; D and trimming were computed from the DNA. For this sample the table gives under 200,000 clones, of which more than 75% were detected only once. 3% to 4% of the sample goes to the ten largest clones.

This sample was included in a study of blood T cell repertoires in COVID-19 (dated by TCRdb to about 2020). Describing the broader study: Collaborator samples came from the United States, Italy and Spain and covered acute and convalescent phases of COVID-19. Sample metadata almost always included a de-identified subject ID, COVID-19 status, age in years and sex. Where available, HLA class I and class II types were obtained from metadata supplied by the sample provider rather than from assay-based typing. The dataset comprised deeply sampled blood TCRbeta repertoires from subjects exposed to, actively infected with, or recovered from COVID-19. A freely available public database, intended as a resource for researchers studying the immune response to SARS-CoV-2, is where the repertoires were released. The prospective study material was composed of cDNA or gDNA derived from T cells, B-cell-depleted T cells, or PBMCs. Samples came from the ongoing ImmuneRACE study (first 160 participants) plus 1,254 subjects from 6 global collaborators.

What the research found in general, with its limitations: Clinical and demographic metadata were provided uncurated, with the amount varying by source and participant.

The collaborating institutions used their own protocols to collect whole blood in K2EDTA tubes. Collaborator samples were shipped for TCRbeta analysis as frozen whole blood, isolated PBMCs, or DNA extracted from either sample type. The CDR3, cysteine through phenylalanine, is 14 amino acids long. Of the read, only the CDR3 DNA is kept; its 42 bases are in frame from base 1. CDR1 and CDR2, looked up from the germline V gene (reference sequence), are SGHKS and YYEKEE. V is cut back by 2 bases and J by 4 bases, with 5 bases in the junction unmatched. The TCR was taken from a man in his 70s with acute or convalescent COVID-19. The chain is encoded by TRBV5-5 joined to TRBJ2-7; TRBD1 fits 8 bases in the junction. Material: peripheral blood. The DNA sequence is TGTGCCAGCAGCTTCGGACAGGGACTTTACGAGCAGTACTTC. The translation is CASSFGQGLYEQYF. The entire variable domain, with the stretches around the CDR3 drawn from the reference TRBV5-5 and TRBJ2-7 proteins, is DAGVTQSPTHLIKTRGQQVTLRCSPISGHKSVSWYQQVLGQGPQFIFQYYEKEERGRGNFPDRFSARQFPNYSSELNVNALLLGDSALYLCASSFGQGLYEQYFGPGTRLTVT.